This T cell receptor beta chain was identified during a study of T-cell reconstitution after alpha-beta-depleted transplantation in children. This clonotype was counted a few times. Its antigen remains unidentified. J was trimmed by 10 bases and V by 2 bases; bases with no gene match: 4. CDR3 length: 13 amino acids. Per germline, CDR1 SEHNR and CDR2 FQNEAQ (reference sequence). Study-level results: Where some patients showed high TCRbeta diversity at day 60, it came from recipient T cells and thymic progenitors that had survived. Among T cells one year after transplant, newly produced cells accounted for most counts and diversity. The study reportedly traced alpha-beta T cells about two months after transplant to several hundred expanded graft clones.

Preparing the TCRbeta library involved the use of unique molecular identifiers. TCRdb used MiXCR to reprocess the PCR reads, holding one entry per CDR3 protein. Counted here are roughly 180,000 distinct CDR3 sequences, 11% occurring once; the ten biggest clones make up 13%. This TCR was recovered from a boy aged 2-15 years with acute myeloid leukemia, due to receive a stem cell transplant. V and J are TRBV7-9 and TRBJ2-1; 8 nucleotides agree with TRBD1. The sample here was PBMCs, taken before TCRalphabeta/CD19-depleted stem cell transplant. CDR3 sequence: CASSLHRGIEQFF. The CDR3 DNA follows: TGTGCCAGCAGCTTACACAGGGGGATCGAGCAGTTCTTC.